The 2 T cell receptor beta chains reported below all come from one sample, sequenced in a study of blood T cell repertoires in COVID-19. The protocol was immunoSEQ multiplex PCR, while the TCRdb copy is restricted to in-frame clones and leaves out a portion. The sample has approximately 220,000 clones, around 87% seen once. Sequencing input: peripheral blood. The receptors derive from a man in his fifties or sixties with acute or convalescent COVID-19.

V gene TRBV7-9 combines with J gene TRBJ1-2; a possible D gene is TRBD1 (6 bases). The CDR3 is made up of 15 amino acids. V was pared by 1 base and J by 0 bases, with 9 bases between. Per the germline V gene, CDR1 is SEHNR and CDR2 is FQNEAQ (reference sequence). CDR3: CASSLESGANYGYTF. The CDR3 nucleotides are TGTGCCAGCAGCTTAGAGTCAGGGGCTAACTATGGCTACACCTTC. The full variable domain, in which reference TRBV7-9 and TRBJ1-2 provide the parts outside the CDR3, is DTGVSQNPRHKITKRGQNVTFRCDPISEHNRLYWYRQTLGQGPEFLTYFQNEAQLEKSRLLSDRFSAERPKGSFSTLEIQRTEQGDSAMYLCASSLESGANYGYTFGSGTRLTVV.

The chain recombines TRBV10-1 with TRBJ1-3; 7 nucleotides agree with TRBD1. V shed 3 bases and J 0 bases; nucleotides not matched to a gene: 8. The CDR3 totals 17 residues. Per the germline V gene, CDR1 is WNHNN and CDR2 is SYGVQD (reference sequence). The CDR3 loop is CASSDPGQVPSGNTIYF. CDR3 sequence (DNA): TGCGCCAGCAGTGACCCCGGACAGGTCCCCTCTGGAAACACCATATATTTT.